Shown below are 30 T cell receptor beta chains from a single sample sequenced in a study of blood T cells in healthy people across ages. A second PCR of about 7 to 12 cycles used a sample-barcoded 5' primer and a J-beta primer mix. TCRdb reanalysed the 5' RACE reads using MiXCR and keeps one entry per CDR3 protein. The repertoire holds 700,000 to 800,000 distinct CDR3 sequences, with roughly 45% as singletons. Sequencing used blood. The origin of the receptors is a woman aged 55 to 70 in good health.

This clonotype was counted at least ten times. The chain joins TRBV7-8 to TRBJ1-1, with unresolved D. The V gene lost 4 bases and the J gene lost 0 bases, with 9 bases spanning the gap. The CDR3 covers 14 residues. The germline V gene has CDR1 SGHVS and CDR2 FQNEAQ. The CDR3: CASSSTVMNTEAFF. In DNA, the CDR3 is TGTGCCAGCAGCTCCACGGTAATGAACACTGAAGCTTTCTTT.

CDR3 in amino acids: CASFLVRLESTDTQYF. CDR3 coding DNA: TGTGCCAGCTTTCTTGTCAGACTAGAGAGCACAGATACGCAGTATTTT. This sequence joins TRBV2 and TRBJ2-3; a weak D match, TRBD2 (6 bases). Trimming stripped 8 bases from V and 0 bases from J, with 18 bases between. This CDR3 spans 16 amino acids. Germline-derived CDR1 and CDR2 are SNHLY and FYNNEI. The full variable domain, its missing parts supplied by reference TRBV2 and TRBJ2-3, is EPEVTQTPSHQVTQMGQEVILRCVPISNHLYFYWYRQILGQKVEFLVSFYNNEISEKSEIFDDQFSVERPDGSNFTLKIRSTKLEDSAMYFCASFLVRLESTDTQYFGPGTRLTVL.

For this clonotype: A much larger clonotype is one base distant, so this may be a read error. The V and J genes are TRBV30 and TRBJ2-5, with a tentative D call TRBD2 (6 bases). V was shortened by 3 bases and J by 7 bases, with 18 bases between the two germline ends. This CDR3 contains 14 residues. The germline CDR1 and CDR2 sequences are GTSNPN and SVGIG (reference sequence). The CDR3 loop is CAWRAAGGRGTQYF. The CDR3 DNA sequence: TGTGCCTGGAGAGCGGCCGGGGGTCGGGGGACCCAGTACTTC.

Concerning this clonotype itself: The junction does not match germline at one end; this may be a read error. This chain connects TRBV24-1 to TRBJ2-7; 7 bases match TRBD1. Germline-derived CDR1 and CDR2 are KGHDR and SFDVKD. The CDR3 has 15 residues. The CDR3 protein is CATSDPGQIGDERYF. As DNA, the CDR3 is TGTGCCACCAGTGACCCGGGACAGATTGGGGACGAGCGGTACTTC.

This sequence joins TRBV12-3 or TRBV12-4 and TRBJ2-1; a weak D match, TRBD1 (5 bases). The CDR3 totals 15 residues. V lost 3 bases, J lost 9 bases, and 18 bases lay in between. The CDR3 loop reads CASSFRDTLNGEQFF. The CDR3 DNA follows: TGTGCCAGCAGTTTCAGGGATACTTTGAATGGTGAGCAGTTCTTC.

The chain couples TRBV6-1 to TRBJ2-1; tentative D call: TRBD2 (7 bases). The germline V gene has CDR1 MNHNS and CDR2 SASEGT. The CDR3 totals 16 residues. Trimming shortened V by 3 bases and J by 0 bases, and 12 bases separated the two germline ends. CDR3 protein: CASSEGGGSSYNEQFF. The CDR3 coding sequence is TGTGCCAGCAGTGAGGGGGGGGGCAGCTCCTACAATGAGCAGTTCTTC.

The chain is built from TRBV20-1 and TRBJ1-1; 7 bases agree with TRBD1. The V and J ends lost 6 bases and 0 bases, in that order; junction bases with no gene match: 10. Germline CDR1 is DFQATT and CDR2 is SNEGSKA (reference sequence). The CDR3 length is 15 residues. CDR3 in DNA: TGCAGTGCCCCCATGACAGGGAACATGAACACTGAAGCTTTCTTT. Translating gives CSAPMTGNMNTEAFF.

This clonotype was seen many times. This chain uses TRBV10-3 with TRBJ2-6; D is unresolved. This CDR3 spans 17 amino acids. The V gene's germline CDR1 is ENHRY and CDR2 SYGVKD. The V end was cut by 0 bases, the J end by 0 bases, with 9 bases between. The CDR3 loop is CAISESAPSSGANVLTF. The DNA of the CDR3 is TGTGCCATCAGTGAGTCGGCTCCAAGCTCTGGGGCCAACGTCCTGACTTTC.

The rearrangement joins TRBV20-1 to TRBJ2-1; 9 nucleotides line up with TRBD2. This CDR3 has 16 amino acids. With V trimmed by 6 bases and J by 8 bases, 17 bases remained unmatched. In germline, CDR1 is DFQATT, CDR2 SNEGSKA (reference sequence). CDR3 in amino acids: CSATTTGASGKDEQFF. Here the CDR3 DNA reads TGCAGTGCCACAACGACTGGGGCTAGCGGGAAGGATGAGCAGTTCTTC.

The chain couples TRBV4-2 to TRBJ2-3; D call uncertain. The V gene lost 4 bases and the J gene lost 1 base, with 12 bases spanning the gap. The CDR3 is made up of 15 amino acids. CDR1 LGHNA and CDR2 YNFKEQ come from the germline V gene. The CDR3 region has the DNA TGTGCCAGCAGCCTCGGGCAGGCACGCACAGATACGCAGTATTTT. Translating it yields CASSLGQARTDTQYF.

Of note for this clonotype: This sequence may be a read error, since a much larger clone differs from it by one base. This chain uses TRBV7-2 with TRBJ2-1, with 7 bases that match TRBD1. The CDR3 is 15 amino acids. Germline CDR1 and CDR2: SGHTA and FQGNSA. The CDR3 protein is CASSLGTGSYNEQLF. The CDR3 DNA follows: TGTGCCAGCAGCTTAGGGACAGGCTCCTACAATGAGCAGTTATTC. Combining the CDR3 with reference TRBV7-2 and TRBJ2-1 gives the whole variable domain GAGVSQSPSNKVTEKGKDVELRCDPISGHTALYWYRQSLGQGLEFLIYFQGNSAPDKSGLPSDRFSAERTGGSVSTLTIQRTQQEDSAVYLCASSLGTGSYNEQLFGPGTRLTVL.

This clonotype was counted many times. The chain carries TRBV11-2 and TRBJ2-1, with TRBD2 matching 9 bases. The length of the CDR3 is 15 residues. Germline V gives CDR1 SGHAT, CDR2 FQNNGV. After removal of 3 bases from V and 1 base from J, the junction contained 1 base not matched to a gene. CDR3: CASSFLAGSYNEQFF. In DNA form, the CDR3 reads TGTGCCAGCAGCTTCCTAGCGGGGTCCTACAATGAGCAGTTCTTC.

The CDR3 protein is CSVIGLGVNTEAFF. The DNA for the CDR3 is TGCAGCGTCATTGGACTAGGGGTGAACACTGAAGCTTTCTTT. V usage is TRBV29-1 and J usage is TRBJ1-1, with D tentatively TRBD1 (5 bases). CDR3 length: 14 amino acids. Trimming took off 6 bases at V and 0 bases at J, with 14 bases between the two ends. Germline-derived CDR1 and CDR2 are SQVTM and ANQGSEA.

This clonotype was found a few times. The rearrangement links TRBV20-1 to TRBJ1-2; D is perhaps TRBD1 (5 bases). Germline loops: CDR1 DFQATT, CDR2 SNEGSKA (reference sequence). The length of the CDR3 is 13 residues. The germline V and J ends were trimmed by 0 bases and 6 bases, with 11 bases remaining between them. The CDR3: CSAREQGTDGYTF. The CDR3 DNA is TGCAGTGCTAGAGAACAAGGGACCGATGGCTACACCTTC.

The table lists this clonotype with a few counts. The V and J genes are TRBV9 and TRBJ2-5; D uncertain. Germline V gene sequence: CDR1 SGDLS, CDR2 YYNGEE. The CDR3 extends over 13 amino acids. The V end lost 3 bases, the J end lost 1 base, and 7 bases lay between the germline ends. The CDR3 loop is CASSGQVQETQYF. Here the CDR3 DNA reads TGTGCCAGCAGCGGCCAGGTCCAAGAGACCCAGTACTTC.

CDR3 sequence (DNA): TGTGCCAGCAGCTTAGGCCCCAAAAAGGGACGACCAAAAAGTGAAGCTTTCTTT. Its protein product is CASSLGPKKGRPKSEAFF. V and J are TRBV11-2 and TRBJ1-1, with D possibly matching TRBD1 (5 bases). This CDR3 has 18 amino acids. The germline V and J ends were trimmed by 1 base and 7 bases, with 25 bases remaining between them. Germline CDR1 SGHAT, CDR2 FQNNGV. Full variable domain (remainder filled in from reference TRBV11-2 and TRBJ1-1): EAGVAQSPRYKIIEKRQSVAFWCNPISGHATLYWYQQILGQGPKLLIQFQNNGVVDDSQLPKDRFSAERLKGVDSTLKIQPAKLEDSAVYLCASSLGPKKGRPKSEAFFGQGTRLTVV.

The chain is built from TRBV28 and TRBJ2-1; 8 bases match TRBD2. The V and J ends lost 3 bases and 8 bases, in that order; junction bases with no gene match: 9. This CDR3 has 15 residues. Germline V CDR1 and CDR2: MDHEN, SYDVKM. The CDR3 region is CASSFGLAGQDEQFF. The CDR3 DNA follows: TGTGCCAGCAGTTTCGGACTAGCCGGGCAGGATGAGCAGTTCTTC.

In this sample, this clonotype turned up a few times. This chain joins TRBV15 and TRBJ2-5, with 12 bases that match TRBD2. This CDR3 contains 17 residues. CDR1 is LNHNV and CDR2 is YYDKDF in the germline V gene (reference sequence). Trimming at V came to 4 bases and at J to 4 bases, leaving 10 bases not matched to a gene. The CDR3 spells CATSTKTSGRALETQYF. CDR3 nucleotides: TGTGCCACCAGCACCAAGACTAGCGGGAGAGCTCTAGAGACCCAGTACTTC.

V is TRBV7-2 and J is TRBJ1-1; no definite D call. The CDR3 totals 12 residues. The germline gives CDR1 SGHTA, CDR2 FQGNSA. V was shortened by 1 base and J by 11 bases, with 11 bases between the two germline ends. CDR3 coding DNA: TGTGCCAGCAGCTTAGAGGTGGGTGACGCTTTCTTT. The encoded protein is CASSLEVGDAFF.

With regard to this clonotype: Being one base from a much bigger clone, this may be a read error. The chain combines TRBV20-1 with TRBJ2-5, with a weak D call TRBD1 (6 bases). This CDR3 is 12 amino acids long. Germline V gives CDR1 DFQATT, CDR2 SNEGSKA (reference sequence). CDR3 region: CNAWTDQETQYF. The CDR3 DNA sequence: TGCAATGCATGGACAGATCAAGAGACCCAGTACTTC.

This clonotype was seen just once. The V and J genes are TRBV11-3 and TRBJ2-1; D is unclear. The V gene lost 5 bases and the J gene lost 15 bases, with 20 bases spanning the gap. This CDR3 is 13 amino acids long. The germline V gene has CDR1 SGHNT and CDR2 YENEEA. This chain's CDR3 is CASSAGPERPPFF. As DNA, the CDR3 is TGTGCCAGCAGCGCCGGGCCTGAACGTCCCCCGTTCTTC.

Comments on this clonotype: This may stem from a read error, because a much larger clone lies one nucleotide away. V is TRBV20-1 and J is TRBJ2-5; 8 nucleotides agree with TRBD1. The CDR3 length is 16 residues. CDR1 is DFQATT, CDR2 SNEGSKA, per germline (reference sequence). The ends lost 5 bases at V and 0 bases at J; junction bases unmatched: 11. The chain's CDR3 is CSALNRRQGNQETQYF. The CDR3 nucleotides are TGCAGTGCTTTAAACCGGAGACAGGGGAACCAAGAGACCCAGTACTTC.

This clonotype was picked up many times. This chain uses TRBV7-9 with TRBJ1-2; unclear D gene. The V end lost 5 bases, the J end lost 5 bases, and 9 bases lay between the germline ends. This CDR3 comprises 12 residues. CDR1 is SEHNR and CDR2 is FQNEAQ in the germline V gene (reference sequence). CDR3 amino acids: CASSGEGYGYTF. DNA of the CDR3: TGTGCCAGCAGCGGAGAAGGGTATGGCTACACCTTC.

The gene calls are TRBV24-1 and TRBJ2-7; D unclear. Germline V lookup: CDR1 KGHDR, CDR2 SFDVKD. This CDR3 region has 13 residues. Trimming pared 9 bases from V and 3 bases from J, leaving 14 bases between. The DNA of the CDR3 is TGTGCCACCGGTGGGCGTGGAAACTACGAGCAGTACTTC. This gives the protein CATGGRGNYEQYF.

A single count supports this clonotype. The rearrangement uses TRBV29-1 and TRBJ1-1; D is perhaps TRBD1 (6 bases). Germline V gene lookup returns CDR1 SQVTM and CDR2 ANQGSEA. There are 15 residues in the CDR3. Trimming took 1 base from V and 4 from J, leaving 16 bases between them. CDR3 DNA: TGCAGCGTTGAAGGGGGGGCAGGGGCTCGCACTGAAGCTTTCTTT. It yields the protein CSVEGGAGARTEAFF.

Turning to this clonotype: At one end, the junction sequence differs from germline, possibly due to a read error. The rearrangement joins TRBV29-1 to TRBJ1-2; possible D gene TRBD1, 6 bases. Germline V CDR1 and CDR2: SQVTM, ANQGSEA. The CDR3 runs to 13 residues. CDR3 DNA: TGCAGCGTTGAAAGGGGGACCCGAGACGGCTACATCTTC. This sequence encodes CSVERGTRDGYIF. The full variable domain, rest sourced from reference TRBV29-1 and TRBJ1-2, is SAVISQKPSRDICQRGTSLTIQCQVDSQVTMMFWYRQQPGQSLTLIATANQGSEATYESGFVIDKFPISRPNLTFSTLTVSNMSPEDSSIYLCSVERGTRDGYIFGSGTRLTVV.

The V gene is TRBV20-1, the J gene TRBJ2-3; possibly TRBD2 for D (6 bases). Trimming pared 5 bases from V and 7 bases from J, leaving 10 bases between. This CDR3 is built from 11 residues. Germline V gene lookup returns CDR1 DFQATT and CDR2 SNEGSKA (reference sequence). The CDR3 protein is CSAGTRNTQYF. In nucleotides, the CDR3 is TGCAGTGCTGGGACTCGCAATACGCAGTATTTT.

This chain connects TRBV29-1 to TRBJ2-7; perhaps TRBD2 as D (6 bases). The germline gives CDR1 SQVTM, CDR2 ANQGSEA. The germline V and J ends were trimmed by 7 bases and 7 bases, with 20 bases remaining between them. The CDR3 is 13 amino acids. The CDR3 loop is CSALSGSYNEQYF. The CDR3 DNA sequence: TGCAGCGCCCTTAGCGGATCATACAATGAGCAGTACTTC.

As DNA, the CDR3 is TGCGCCAGCAGCTTGGAGCCAGCGGGACAACAAGAGACCCAGTTCTTC. It yields the protein CASSLEPAGQQETQFF. The chain has TRBV5-1 and TRBJ2-1; tentatively, D is TRBD2 (7 bases). Between the trimmed V and J ends, which lost 0 bases and 13 bases, there was a span of 23 bases. This CDR3 has 16 amino acids. Germline-derived CDR1 and CDR2 are SGHRS and YFSETQ.

Points on this clonotype: This may arise from a read error, as a much more abundant clone is one base away. The chain employs TRBV3-1 and TRBJ2-6; D is unclear. V lost 4 bases to trimming and J lost 5 bases, with 21 bases between them. CDR3 length: 18 residues. CDR1 and CDR2 (germline): LGHDT, YNNKEL (reference sequence). CDR3 amino acids: CASSPKLPASLRANVLTF. CDR3 sequence (DNA): TGTGCCAGCAGCCCTAAACTTCCCGCGTCTCTGAGGGCCAACGTCCTGACTTTC.